The T cell receptor (beta chain) under discussion was sequenced for a study of T cell repertoires in cytomegalovirus infection. Study information: From public TCR beta signatures came an indication of both CMV infection and matching HLA type.

The CDR3 runs to 12 residues. From germline, CDR1 is DFQATT and CDR2 SNEGSKA (reference sequence). The V and J ends lost 6 bases and 2 bases respectively, with 9 bases between them. Study-wide findings and caveats: Identification of carriers of CMV plus the relevant HLA was performed using cumulative public TCR beta family frequency.

MiXCR, applied by TCRdb to the reads, yields one record per CDR3 protein. The sample lists approximately 70,000 distinct CDR3 sequences; more than 20% were seen once. A word on this clonotype: Its matching antigen is unknown.

What was sequenced was PBMCs, sequenced either directly or after in vitro stimulation (not recorded which). V and J are TRBV20-1 and TRBJ2-3, with D tentatively TRBD2 (6 bases). This TCR came from a human donor in good health (CMV status not recorded). Some clones in this sample may be carry-over from other donors' samples. The CDR3 nucleotides read TGCAGTGCAGGGGACTCCACAGATACGCAGTATTTT. Translated: CSAGDSTDTQYF.